What follows are 2 T cell receptor beta chains derived from one specimen sequenced in a study of T cells in Graves' hyperthyroidism and ophthalmopathy. The investigators amplified TCR beta CDR3 regions from RNA transcripts. HTBI primers were employed in a first-round RT-PCR of the TCR CDR3. Via MiXCR, TCRdb re-called the multiplex PCR reads, giving one row per CDR3 protein. Counted here are 480,000 or so distinct CDR3 sequences, approximately 15% occurring once; the ten biggest clones make up 15% to 20%. Sequences were obtained from blood. The source of these receptors is a woman aged 18-29 years with Graves' hyperthyroidism.

The V call is TRBV3-1, the J call TRBJ2-1, with D unresolved. Between the trimmed V and J ends, which lost 1 base and 1 base, there was a span of 8 bases. CDR3 size: 15 residues. In germline, CDR1 is LGHDT, CDR2 YNNKEL (reference sequence). The CDR3 nucleotides read TGTGCCAGCAGCCAAGGGGGTGCTTCCTACAATGAGCAGTTCTTC. This gives the protein CASSQGGASYNEQFF.

This clonotype showed up just a few times. The chain couples TRBV19 to TRBJ2-5; 8 bases agree with TRBD2. The CDR3 totals 14 residues. Trimming cost V 5 bases and J 2 bases; bases outside gene matches: 4. The germline gives CDR1 LNHDA, CDR2 SQIVND (reference sequence). The CDR3 DNA reads as TGTGCCAGTAGTTTTAGCGGGGAGCAAGAGACCCAGTACTTC. Residues: CASSFSGEQETQYF.